The present T cell receptor beta chain was sequenced within a study of blood T cells in healthy people across ages. Findings of the study overall: While age rose, TCR beta diversity per million T cells dropped in a roughly linear way.

Total RNA was isolated from each sample in quantities of at least 6 micrograms. Through a sample-barcoded 5' primer and a J-beta primer mix, a second PCR was run for about 6 to 12 cycles. Each of the cDNA molecules was tagged by a template-switch adaptor with 12 random nucleotides. TCRdb fed the 5' RACE reads into MiXCR, producing one record per CDR3 protein. This sample yields roughly 2 million distinct CDR3 sequences, of which 40% to 55% are seen a single time; approximately 2% belongs to the top ten. As concerns this clonotype: The antigen is undetermined.

Germline CDR1 and CDR2: MDHEN and SYDVKM. The CDR3 extends over 13 amino acids. V gave up 3 bases and J gave up 4 bases, with 8 bases separating them. The gene calls are TRBV28 and TRBJ2-3; D call uncertain. Specimen: blood. This TCR was sampled from a woman aged 40-49 years in good health. CDR3 DNA sequence: TGTGCCAGCAGTTTCGCGGTAGCAGATACGCAGTATTTT. Protein sequence: CASSFAVADTQYF.